These T cell receptor beta chains were read from a single sample in a study of blood T cell repertoires in COVID-19. The assay was immunoSEQ multiplex PCR, and TCRdb's table has in-frame clones only and misses some. The table includes more than 45,000 clones, more than 80% detected once. Sequenced material: peripheral blood. The source of these receptors is a man aged 60 to 75 with acute or convalescent COVID-19. The CDR3 runs from the conserved cysteine through the conserved F or W. D genes are given only for firm matches. Clone sizes are given selectively: once, few, many, or a class where the clone is expanded.

j_call	v_call	d_call	clone_size	cdr3_aa	cdr3_nt
TRBJ2-3	TRBV11-3	-	-	CASSPGVGADTQYF	TGTGCCAGCAGCCCGGGAGTCGGGGCAGATACGCAGTATTTT
TRBJ2-2	TRBV7-3	TRBD2	once	CASSQGIAGGRNTGELFF	TGTGCCAGCAGCCAAGGGATAGCGGGAGGCCGCAACACCGGGGAGCTGTTTTTT
TRBJ1-4	TRBV7-9	-	-	CASSTNRVQLEKLFF	TGTGCCAGCAGCACAAACAGGGTACAGCTGGAAAAACTGTTTTTT
TRBJ2-5	TRBV29-1	TRBD2	-	CSVEGGLGLAAQETQYF	TGCAGCGTTGAAGGGGGATTGGGACTAGCGGCCCAAGAGACCCAGTACTTC
TRBJ2-3	TRBV14	TRBD2	once	CASSQEGPRTSGRITQYF	TGTGCCAGCAGCCAAGAAGGCCCTCGGACTAGCGGGAGGATCACGCAGTATTTT
TRBJ2-3	TRBV27	TRBD2	-	CASSLAGWGRGTQYF	TGTGCCAGCAGTTTAGCGGGTTGGGGGAGGGGTACGCAGTATTTT
TRBJ2-7	TRBV5-1	TRBD1	-	CASSSTQGDLRKQYF	TGCGCCAGCAGCTCGACACAGGGGGACCTACGAAAGCAGTACTTC
TRBJ1-2	TRBV7-2	TRBD1	-	CASSPRTGNYGYTF	TGTGCCAGCAGCCCGCGGACAGGGAACTATGGCTACACCTTC
TRBJ1-1	TRBV27	-	few	CASSLFGEGLRNTEAFF	-
TRBJ2-7	TRBV4-3	-	-	CASSQELSYEQYF	TGCGCCAGCAGCCAAGAACTTTCCTACGAGCAGTACTTC
TRBJ1-1	TRBV9	-	-	CASSPRGGITEAFF	TGTGCCAGCAGCCCCAGAGGAGGGATCACTGAAGCTTTCTTT
TRBJ1-2	TRBV7-9	-	-	CASSLEAGQGHGYTF	TGTGCCAGCAGCTTAGAGGCCGGGCAGGGGCATGGCTACACCTTC
TRBJ1-2	TRBV19	-	-	CASRRGIDGYTF	TGTGCCAGTAGACGGGGAATCGATGGCTACACCTTC
TRBJ1-4	TRBV3-1/TRBV3-2	TRBD1	-	CASSLPGQGGEKLFF	TGTGCCAGCAGCCTCCCGGGACAGGGAGGTGAAAAACTGTTTTTT
TRBJ1-2	TRBV7-8	-	-	CASSVGQFNYGYTF	TGTGCCAGCAGCGTCGGACAGTTTAACTATGGCTACACCTTC
TRBJ2-3	TRBV7-9	-	-	CASSFGEDTQYF	TGTGCCAGCAGCTTCGGGGAAGATACGCAGTATTTT
TRBJ2-1	TRBV6-5	TRBD2	-	CASSYQTSGNEQFF	TGTGCCAGCAGTTACCAGACTAGCGGCAATGAGCAGTTCTTC